These T cell receptor beta chains were read from a single sample in a study of cytomegalovirus exposure and HLA in healthy donors. Assay used: immunoSEQ multiplex PCR; TCRdb lists only in-frame clones, some missing. The sample consists of 150,000 or so clones, under 80% of them appearing once. Sequenced: PBMCs. All receptors derive from a woman under 40 in good health and CMV-seronegative. Both conserved end residues are part of each CDR3. Fields, in order: V gene, D gene, clone size, J gene, CDR3 protein, CDR3 DNA. D genes are given only for firm matches. Clone size is shown for a subset of rows, as once, few, many or a class of expanded clone.

v_gene: TRBV7-3; d_gene: TRBD2; abundance: NA; j_gene: TRBJ2-5; CDR3aa: CASSLTAPGTSAPRDQYF; CDR3nt: TGTGCCAGCAGCCTCACCGCCCCCGGGACTAGCGCCCCGAGGGACCAGTACTTC
v_gene: TRBV19; d_gene: TRBD1; abundance: few; j_gene: TRBJ1-1; CDR3aa: CASGYRGQGTEAFF; CDR3nt: TGTGCCAGTGGGTACAGGGGGCAGGGGACTGAAGCTTTCTTT
v_gene: TRBV5-4; d_gene: TRBD1; abundance: NA; j_gene: TRBJ1-1; CDR3aa: CASSPRTGSTEAFF; CDR3nt: TGTGCCAGCAGCCCCCGGACAGGTTCCACTGAAGCTTTCTTT
v_gene: TRBV6-1; d_gene: NA; abundance: NA; j_gene: TRBJ1-5; CDR3aa: CASSGQFSNQPQHF; CDR3nt: TGTGCCAGCAGTGGACAGTTTAGCAATCAGCCCCAGCATTTT
v_gene: TRBV28; d_gene: NA; abundance: once; j_gene: TRBJ1-2; CDR3aa: CASSPLWAGYTF; CDR3nt: TGTGCCAGCAGTCCCCTTTGGGCTGGCTACACCTTC
v_gene: TRBV4-2; d_gene: NA; abundance: NA; j_gene: TRBJ1-6; CDR3aa: CASSQEPGGESPLHF; CDR3nt: TGTGCCAGCAGCCAAGAGCCAGGAGGTGAATCACCCCTCCACTTT
v_gene: TRBV19; d_gene: NA; abundance: NA; j_gene: TRBJ2-2; CDR3aa: CASSIWTSNTGELFF; CDR3nt: TGTGCCAGTAGTATTTGGACATCGAACACCGGGGAGCTGTTTTTT
v_gene: TRBV19; d_gene: NA; abundance: NA; j_gene: TRBJ1-2; CDR3aa: CASTDRRYGYTF; CDR3nt: TGTGCCAGTACGGACAGACGCTATGGCTACACCTTC
v_gene: TRBV27; d_gene: TRBD1; abundance: NA; j_gene: TRBJ2-6; CDR3aa: CASSPRTGTVILTF; CDR3nt: TGTGCCAGCAGTCCCCGGACAGGCACAGTCATCCTGACTTTC
v_gene: TRBV5-1; d_gene: TRBD2; abundance: NA; j_gene: TRBJ2-7; CDR3aa: CASSALAGIDYEQYF; CDR3nt: TGCGCCAGCAGCGCGCTAGCGGGGATAGACTACGAGCAGTACTTC
v_gene: TRBV28; d_gene: TRBD1; abundance: NA; j_gene: TRBJ1-6; CDR3aa: CASKPRDRGLSPLHF; CDR3nt: TGTGCCAGCAAGCCTCGGGACAGGGGGCTTTCACCCCTCCACTTT
v_gene: TRBV5-4; d_gene: NA; abundance: NA; j_gene: TRBJ2-7; CDR3aa: CASSLDRTYEQYF; CDR3nt: TGTGCCAGCAGCTTGGACAGGACCTACGAGCAGTACTTC
v_gene: TRBV13; d_gene: TRBD1; abundance: NA; j_gene: TRBJ2-7; CDR3aa: CASSLGDRATYEQYF; CDR3nt: TGTGCCAGCAGCTTAGGAGACAGGGCCACCTACGAGCAGTACTTC
v_gene: TRBV19; d_gene: NA; abundance: NA; j_gene: TRBJ2-2; CDR3aa: CASSIRQVDTGELFF; CDR3nt: TGTGCCAGTAGTATACGACAGGTGGACACCGGGGAGCTGTTTTTT
v_gene: TRBV19; d_gene: TRBD1; abundance: NA; j_gene: TRBJ1-6; CDR3aa: CASSIHPGQNNSPLHF; CDR3nt: TGTGCCAGTAGTATACATCCGGGACAGAATAATTCACCCCTCCACTTT
v_gene: TRBV7-2; d_gene: NA; abundance: few; j_gene: TRBJ1-5; CDR3aa: CASSLVWQGNQPQHF; CDR3nt: TGTGCCAGCAGCTTAGTCTGGCAGGGCAACCAGCCCCAGCATTTT
v_gene: TRBV15; d_gene: NA; abundance: few; j_gene: TRBJ1-1; CDR3aa: CATSLGAFNTEAFF; CDR3nt: TGTGCCACCAGCCTGGGGGCGTTCAACACTGAAGCTTTCTTT
v_gene: TRBV29-1; d_gene: NA; abundance: NA; j_gene: TRBJ1-2; CDR3aa: CSVQGPTANYGYTF; CDR3nt: TGCAGCGTTCAGGGGCCCACCGCTAATTATGGCTACACCTTC
v_gene: TRBV29-1; d_gene: NA; abundance: NA; j_gene: TRBJ1-1; CDR3aa: CSASTGYTEAFF; CDR3nt: TGCAGCGCCTCAACAGGGTACACTGAAGCTTTCTTT
v_gene: TRBV10-3; d_gene: NA; abundance: NA; j_gene: TRBJ2-7; CDR3aa: CAIILRLEPPGEQYF; CDR3nt: TGTGCCATCATTTTGCGCCTGGAGCCCCCCGGCGAGCAGTACTTC
v_gene: TRBV6-5; d_gene: NA; abundance: NA; j_gene: TRBJ1-1; CDR3aa: CASSSMAGDAFF; CDR3nt: TGTGCCAGCAGTTCGATGGCAGGGGACGCTTTCTTT
v_gene: TRBV4-1; d_gene: TRBD2; abundance: NA; j_gene: TRBJ2-4; CDR3aa: CASSQVAGGRDVKNSQYF; CDR3nt: TGCGCCAGCAGCCAAGTAGCGGGGGGGCGTGACGTCAAAAACAGTCAGTACTTC
v_gene: TRBV29-1; d_gene: NA; abundance: NA; j_gene: TRBJ2-1; CDR3aa: CSVEPRGDNYNEQFF; CDR3nt: TGCAGCGTTGAACCCCGGGGGGACAATTACAATGAGCAGTTCTTC
v_gene: TRBV2; d_gene: TRBD1; abundance: NA; j_gene: TRBJ1-1; CDR3aa: CASSEQGPTEAFF; CDR3nt: TGTGCCAGCAGCGAACAGGGGCCCACTGAAGCTTTCTTT
v_gene: TRBV30; d_gene: NA; abundance: NA; j_gene: TRBJ1-5; CDR3aa: CAWSVGGGGQPQHF; CDR3nt: TGTGCCTGGAGTGTCGGGGGCGGGGGTCAGCCCCAGCATTTT
v_gene: TRBV7-8; d_gene: NA; abundance: NA; j_gene: TRBJ2-7; CDR3aa: CVFKEKPAYEQYF; CDR3nt: TGTGTTTTCAAGGAGAAGCCGGCATACGAGCAGTACTTC
v_gene: TRBV5-1; d_gene: NA; abundance: NA; j_gene: TRBJ1-1; CDR3aa: CASKEEGNTEAFF; CDR3nt: TGCGCCAGCAAGGAGGAAGGGAACACTGAAGCTTTCTTT
v_gene: TRBV2; d_gene: TRBD2; abundance: NA; j_gene: TRBJ2-3; CDR3aa: CASGRTSGEDTQYF; CDR3nt: TGTGCCAGCGGGAGGACTAGCGGGGAGGATACGCAGTATTTT
v_gene: TRBV10-3; d_gene: TRBD2; abundance: NA; j_gene: TRBJ2-3; CDR3aa: CAISDRTSGGIDTQYF; CDR3nt: TGTGCCATCAGTGATCGGACTAGCGGGGGGATCGATACGCAGTATTTT
v_gene: TRBV19; d_gene: TRBD1; abundance: NA; j_gene: TRBJ1-5; CDR3aa: CASSILGQGRNQPQHF; CDR3nt: TGTGCCAGTAGTATATTGGGACAGGGCAGAAATCAGCCCCAGCATTTT
v_gene: TRBV30; d_gene: NA; abundance: NA; j_gene: TRBJ2-6; CDR3aa: CAWKSDLISGANGLTF; CDR3nt: TGTGCCTGGAAGAGTGATTTGATCTCTGGGGCCAACGGCCTGACTTTC
v_gene: TRBV4-2; d_gene: NA; abundance: NA; j_gene: TRBJ1-6; CDR3aa: CASSQEQLNSPLHF; CDR3nt: TGTGCCAGCAGCCAAGAACAGCTTAATTCACCCCTCCACTTT
v_gene: TRBV28; d_gene: NA; abundance: NA; j_gene: TRBJ2-3; CDR3aa: CASRPRGSDTQYF; CDR3nt: TGTGCCAGCAGACCCCGGGGAAGCGATACGCAGTATTTT
v_gene: TRBV16; d_gene: NA; abundance: NA; j_gene: TRBJ1-6; CDR3aa: CASTRAGAGSPLHF; CDR3nt: TGTGCCAGCACCCGGGCAGGGGCCGGGTCACCCCTCCACTTT
v_gene: TRBV20-1; d_gene: NA; abundance: once; j_gene: TRBJ2-7; CDR3aa: CSAKNRDLPEF; CDR3nt: TGCAGTGCTAAGAACCGGGACTTACCCGAATTC
v_gene: TRBV7-2; d_gene: TRBD1; abundance: NA; j_gene: TRBJ1-2; CDR3aa: CASSLGSKAGGDYGYTF; CDR3nt: TGTGCCAGCAGCTTAGGGAGTAAGGCAGGGGGTGACTATGGCTACACCTTC
v_gene: TRBV5-1; d_gene: TRBD2; abundance: few; j_gene: TRBJ2-1; CDR3aa: CASSLTGGGAHEQFF; CDR3nt: TGCGCCAGCAGCTTGACTGGCGGGGGGGCCCATGAGCAGTTCTTC
v_gene: TRBV7-8; d_gene: TRBD1; abundance: NA; j_gene: TRBJ1-5; CDR3aa: CASGRQGALSGQPQHF; CDR3nt: TGTGCCAGCGGGAGACAGGGAGCGTTGTCTGGTCAGCCCCAGCATTTT
v_gene: TRBV28; d_gene: NA; abundance: NA; j_gene: TRBJ1-2; CDR3aa: CASVSLQGGYGYTF; CDR3nt: TGTGCCAGCGTCTCCCTGCAGGGCGGCTATGGCTACACCTTC
v_gene: TRBV5-4; d_gene: TRBD2; abundance: NA; j_gene: TRBJ2-1; CDR3aa: CASSPGTGGGAVQQFF; CDR3nt: TGTGCCAGCAGCCCGGGAACGGGCGGGGGGGCCGTTCAGCAGTTCTTC
v_gene: TRBV30; d_gene: NA; abundance: NA; j_gene: TRBJ2-3; CDR3aa: CAWSVLGGRTDTQYF; CDR3nt: TGTGCCTGGAGTGTACTTGGGGGGAGAACAGATACGCAGTATTTT
v_gene: TRBV5-8; d_gene: TRBD1; abundance: NA; j_gene: TRBJ1-5; CDR3aa: CASSGRQGGHQPQHF; CDR3nt: TGTGCCAGCAGCGGAAGACAGGGGGGACATCAGCCCCAGCATTTT
v_gene: TRBV7-3; d_gene: TRBD2; abundance: NA; j_gene: TRBJ2-3; CDR3aa: CATSRAGGHTDTQYF; CDR3nt: TGTGCCACCTCCCGGGCGGGGGGCCACACAGATACGCAGTATTTT
v_gene: TRBV4-1; d_gene: TRBD1; abundance: few; j_gene: TRBJ1-4; CDR3aa: CATQGATNEKLFF; CDR3nt: TGCGCCACCCAGGGGGCAACTAATGAAAAACTGTTTTTT
v_gene: TRBV15; d_gene: NA; abundance: NA; j_gene: TRBJ2-6; CDR3aa: CATSRDSLTVGANGLTF; CDR3nt: TGTGCCACCAGCAGAGACTCACTGACAGTGGGGGCCAACGGCCTGACTTTC
v_gene: TRBV9; d_gene: NA; abundance: NA; j_gene: TRBJ2-1; CDR3aa: CASSVAYYNEQFF; CDR3nt: TGTGCCAGCAGCGTAGCCTACTACAATGAGCAGTTCTTC
v_gene: TRBV19; d_gene: TRBD1; abundance: NA; j_gene: TRBJ1-1; CDR3aa: CASSIRDRATYTEAFF; CDR3nt: TGTGCCAGTAGTATTAGGGACAGGGCGACCTACACTGAAGCTTTCTTT
v_gene: TRBV29-1; d_gene: NA; abundance: few; j_gene: TRBJ1-2; CDR3aa: CSVEDHRTATGYTF; CDR3nt: TGCAGCGTTGAAGATCATAGGACAGCCACCGGCTACACCTTC
v_gene: TRBV15; d_gene: NA; abundance: many; j_gene: TRBJ1-1; CDR3aa: CATSRDSYTEAFF; CDR3nt: TGTGCCACCAGCAGAGACAGTTACACTGAAGCTTTCTTT
v_gene: TRBV10-3; d_gene: NA; abundance: once; j_gene: TRBJ2-7; CDR3aa: CAISERQGTYEQYF; CDR3nt: TGTGCCATCAGTGAGAGACAAGGTACCTACGAGCAGTACTTC